The present entry profiles one T cell receptor beta chain with its context. The antigen remains unidentified. The sample comes from a study of cytomegalovirus exposure and HLA in healthy donors. Study-wide results and limits: In a later analysis, donors in an Asian-associated ancestry cluster reportedly had fewer N-insertions in productive TCRs than the cohort mean.

The CDR3 spans 15 residues. The germline V and J ends were trimmed by 4 bases and 3 bases, with 16 bases remaining between them. Germline V lookup: CDR1 MNHEY, CDR2 SVGAGI. With 60 Vbeta and 13 Jbeta primers, the PCR was carried out. The table came from immunoSEQ multiplex PCR; TCRdb's copy has only in-frame clones and leaves some out. The sample lists just over 150,000 clones; 65% to 85% were seen once. The source material was PBMCs. The sequence was obtained from a male donor in good health and CMV-seropositive. The genes are TRBV6-5 and TRBJ2-7; TRBD2 is a possible D gene (6 bases). The CDR3 protein is CASSSTAGLGYEQYF. DNA for the CDR3: TGTGCCAGCAGTTCCACGGCGGGACTGGGCTACGAGCAGTACTTC.